The 27 T cell receptor beta chains below all came from one sample that was sequenced in a study of low-dose radiotherapy and immunotherapy resistance in tumors. Alpha and beta chains were covered, as first-strand cDNA relied on TRAV- and TRBV-specific primers. Amplification of TCRs used a constant-region primer and V-primer adapter for roughly 18 PCR cycles. MiXCR, run by TCRdb on the reads, gives a single entry per CDR3 protein. The top ten clones hold around 3.5% of a sample with about 12,000 distinct CDR3 sequences, roughly 71% of them seen once. The receptors stem from a human donor with advanced metastatic prostate, ovarian, gallbladder or colorectal cancer (not recorded which). This table probably holds off-target reads from a library built for another chain.

The chain links TRBV19 to TRBJ2-2, with a possible D match to TRBD2 (5 bases). The V gene lost 6 bases and the J gene lost 0 bases, with 14 bases spanning the gap. This CDR3 contains 16 residues. Per the germline V gene, CDR1 is LNHDA and CDR2 is SQIVND (reference sequence). CDR3 amino acids: CASSTRGSPNTGELFF. CDR3 coding DNA: TGTGCCAGTAGCACCCGGGGTAGCCCGAACACCGGGGAGCTGTTTTTT.

The chain has TRBV20-1 and TRBJ2-1; 7 positions agree with TRBD2. With 5 bases clipped from V and 5 bases from J, the junction kept 12 bases outside the gene matches. The CDR3 spans 15 residues. The germline CDR1 and CDR2 sequences are DFQATT and SNEGSKA (reference sequence). The DNA of the CDR3 is TGCAGTGCTCCCGCCAAGGGAGGGACCAACAATGAGCAGTTCTTC. This translates into CSAPAKGGTNNEQFF.

The chain couples TRBV7-2 to TRBJ2-1, with 9 bases fitting TRBD2. The V and J ends lost 2 bases and 8 bases, in that order; junction bases with no gene match: 13. The germline gives CDR1 SGHTA, CDR2 FQGNSA. There are 17 residues in the CDR3. CDR3 protein: CASSLLMIAGEGYEQFF. CDR3 bases: TGTGCCAGCAGCTTATTGATGATAGCGGGAGAGGGCTATGAGCAGTTCTTC.

The rearrangement uses TRBV28 and TRBJ2-3; no reliable D call. Deletions cut 3 bases from V and 4 bases from J, with 8 bases between. Germline V gene lookup returns CDR1 MDHEN and CDR2 SYDVKM. This CDR3 comprises 13 residues. The CDR3 region is CASSLEGADTQYF. CDR3 coding DNA: TGTGCCAGCAGTTTGGAAGGAGCAGATACGCAGTATTTT.

This chain joins TRBV18 and TRBJ2-1; 11 nucleotides line up with TRBD1. J gave up 4 bases and V 3 bases, and 2 bases lay outside the gene matches. CDR1 is KGHSH and CDR2 is LQKENI in the germline V gene. This CDR3 has 15 residues. The DNA for the CDR3 is TGTGCCAGCTCACCCGGACAGGGGGCTTACAATGAGCAGTTCTTC. This sequence encodes CASSPGQGAYNEQFF. The whole variable domain, filled in from reference TRBV18 and TRBJ2-1, reads NAGVMQNPRHLVRRRGQEARLRCSPMKGHSHVYWYRQLPEEGLKFMVYLQKENIIDESGMPKERFSAEFPKEGPSILRIQQVVRGDSAAYFCASSPGQGAYNEQFFGPGTRLTVL.

The rearrangement links TRBV4-1 to TRBJ2-7; D gene uncertain. The CDR3 covers 14 residues. Germline values: CDR1 MGHRA, CDR2 YSYEKL. The germline V and J ends were trimmed by 1 base and 1 base, with 8 bases remaining between them. The CDR3 coding sequence is TGCGCCAGCAGCCAAGTAGGCTCTTCCTACGAGCAGTACTTC. This translates into CASSQVGSSYEQYF.

The chain is built from TRBV20-1 and TRBJ2-3, with TRBD1 matching over 10 bases. Trimming at V came to 6 bases and at J to 2 bases, leaving 8 bases not matched to a gene. Germline V lookup: CDR1 DFQATT, CDR2 SNEGSKA (reference sequence). The CDR3 is 15 amino acids. The CDR3 DNA reads TGCAGTGCCCGAGCAGGGACAGGGGCCACAGATACGCAGTATTTT. Amino acids: CSARAGTGATDTQYF.

V usage is TRBV28 and J usage is TRBJ1-5, with 10 bases lining up with TRBD1. This CDR3 contains 15 residues. From germline, CDR1 is MDHEN and CDR2 SYDVKM. V was clipped by 5 bases and J by 5 bases; unmatched bases: 6. The CDR3 DNA follows: TGTGCCAGCAGTGAAGGGGACAGGGGACATCAGCCCCAGCATTTT. Residues: CASSEGDRGHQPQHF.

The chain combines TRBV30 with TRBJ2-3; a possible D gene is TRBD2 (7 bases). Trimming removed 6 bases from V and 0 bases from J, with 19 bases in between. The CDR3 is made up of 16 amino acids. Germline lookup yields CDR1 GTSNPN and CDR2 SVGIG (reference sequence). The CDR3 protein is CACRGSGTTSTDTQYF. In DNA, the CDR3 is TGTGCCTGCAGGGGATCCGGGACTACTAGCACAGATACGCAGTATTTT.

This clonotype was counted between two and nine times. This chain links TRBV6-5 with TRBJ2-4; D is perhaps TRBD2 (6 bases). Per germline, CDR1 MNHEY and CDR2 SVGAGI. The CDR3 covers 18 residues. V was shortened by 0 bases and J by 2 bases, with 17 bases between the two germline ends. CDR3 in amino acids: CASSYSMGGMGSKNIQYF. CDR3 in DNA: TGTGCCAGCAGTTACTCGATGGGGGGAATGGGGTCCAAAAACATTCAGTACTTC.

The chain links TRBV7-2 to TRBJ2-5; 12 nucleotides match TRBD2. CDR1 and CDR2 (germline): SGHTA, FQGNSA. With 5 bases clipped from V and 5 bases from J, the junction kept 12 bases outside the gene matches. This CDR3 region has 17 residues. The CDR3 region is CASSLGLAGPVRETQYF. The CDR3 nucleotides read TGTGCCAGCAGCCTGGGACTAGCGGGCCCAGTAAGGGAGACCCAGTACTTC.

The CDR3 DNA reads as TGCGCCAGCAGCTTGCAGGTACCGAACACTGAAGCTTTCTTT. Translated, it gives CASSLQVPNTEAFF. The V call is TRBV5-1, the J call TRBJ1-1; D unclear. Germline CDR1 reads SGHRS; CDR2 reads YFSETQ. The V and J ends lost 1 base and 1 base respectively, with 8 bases between them. This CDR3 spans 14 amino acids.

The chain carries TRBV29-1 and TRBJ2-1, with unresolved D. The germline V gene has CDR1 SQVTM and CDR2 ANQGSEA. The CDR3 is 14 amino acids. Between the trimmed V and J ends, which lost 0 bases and 0 bases, there was a span of 6 bases. CDR3 sequence: CSVEDPSSYNEQFF. CDR3 nucleotides: TGCAGCGTTGAAGACCCGAGCTCCTACAATGAGCAGTTCTTC.

The V and J genes are TRBV20-1 and TRBJ2-3; perhaps TRBD2 as D (6 bases). The CDR3 runs to 15 residues. V gave up 3 bases and J gave up 1 base, with 14 bases separating them. Per the germline V gene, CDR1 is DFQATT and CDR2 is SNEGSKA (reference sequence). The CDR3 DNA is TGCAGTGCTAGGGGCGGGAAGGTCGGCACAGATACGCAGTATTTT. Translating it yields CSARGGKVGTDTQYF.

This sequence joins TRBV7-9 and TRBJ2-3; 9 bases are shared with TRBD1. V lost 4 bases to trimming and J lost 4 bases; unmatched junction nucleotides: 9. The CDR3 runs 16 residues. Germline CDR1 is SEHNR and CDR2 is FQNEAQ (reference sequence). The DNA of the CDR3 is TGTGCCAGCAGCTCTCGAGGGACAGGGAATCCAGATACGCAGTATTTT. Translation: CASSSRGTGNPDTQYF. The full variable domain, with the rest looked up from reference TRBV7-9 and TRBJ2-3, is DTGVSQNPRHKITKRGQNVTFRCDPISEHNRLYWYRQTLGQGPEFLTYFQNEAQLEKSRLLSDRFSAERPKGSFSTLEIQRTEQGDSAMYLCASSSRGTGNPDTQYFGPGTRLTVL.

This clonotype was seen just once. This chain uses TRBV24-1 with TRBJ2-4; maybe TRBD2 (5 bases). The V end was cut by 5 bases, the J end by 5 bases, with 12 bases between. CDR3 length: 14 residues. Germline V gene data show CDR1 as KGHDR and CDR2 as SFDVKD. CDR3 nucleotides: TGTGCCACCAGTGCCCGAGGGAACCAAAACATTCAGTACTTC. It translates to CATSARGNQNIQYF.

The chain combines TRBV13 with TRBJ1-1; the match to TRBD1 covers 8 bases. This CDR3 contains 15 residues. The V and J ends lost 6 bases and 5 bases, in that order; junction bases with no gene match: 11. Germline V gene data show CDR1 as PRHDT and CDR2 as FYEKMQ (reference sequence). The CDR3 loop is CASRLAGGARTEAFF. The CDR3 region has the DNA TGTGCCAGCAGGCTAGCAGGGGGCGCGAGGACTGAAGCTTTCTTT. The full variable domain, with the rest looked up from reference TRBV13 and TRBJ1-1, is AAGVIQSPRHLIKEKRETATLKCYPIPRHDTVYWYQQGPGQDPQFLISFYEKMQSDKGSIPDRFSAQQFSDYHSELNMSSLELGDSALYFCASRLAGGARTEAFFGQGTRLTVV.

About this clonotype itself: One end of the junction varies from germline; a read error may be responsible. V is TRBV27 and J is TRBJ2-5, with D possibly matching TRBD2 (6 bases). The CDR3 has 15 amino acids. The V gene's germline CDR1 is MNHEY and CDR2 SMNVEV (reference sequence). The CDR3 sequence is CASRRRVGHQETQYF. The CDR3 DNA is TGTGCCAGCAGGAGGAGGGTGGGCCACCAAGAGACTCAGTACTTC.

In DNA form, the CDR3 reads TGTGCCAGCTCCTGGGGGGACAGGGGGCACGCCGGGGAGCTGTTTTTT. Residues: CASSWGDRGHAGELFF. The chain carries TRBV12-3 or TRBV12-4 and TRBJ2-2; 12 bases are a match to TRBD1. The CDR3 runs 16 residues. Trimming cost V 8 bases and J 6 bases; bases outside gene matches: 10.

The V and J genes are TRBV19 and TRBJ2-5, with D maybe TRBD1 (5 bases). The CDR3 length is 12 residues. Trimming removed 6 bases from V and 2 bases from J, with 7 bases in between. Germline V CDR1 and CDR2: LNHDA, SQIVND (reference sequence). DNA of the CDR3: TGTGCCAGTAGCCCAGGGCAAGAGACCCAGTACTTC. Its protein is CASSPGQETQYF.

The chain combines TRBV20-1 with TRBJ2-7, with D tentatively TRBD1 (6 bases). CDR3 length: 15 amino acids. CDR1 is DFQATT and CDR2 is SNEGSKA in the germline V gene (reference sequence). V lost 0 bases to trimming and J lost 0 bases, with 12 bases between them. Here the CDR3 DNA reads TGCAGTGCTAGAGATTATGGACAGAGCTCCTACGAGCAGTACTTC. Its translation is CSARDYGQSSYEQYF.

A few counts support this clonotype. The V gene is TRBV5-1, the J gene TRBJ1-1; D is uncertain. The CDR3 totals 13 residues. Trimming took off 5 bases at V and 1 base at J, with 9 bases between the two ends. CDR1 and CDR2 (germline): SGHRS, YFSETQ. The CDR3 region is CASRTRTNTEAFF. The CDR3 DNA is TGCGCCAGCAGGACTAGGACGAACACTGAAGCTTTCTTT. Using reference TRBV5-1 and TRBJ1-1 for the parts outside the CDR3, the full variable domain is KAGVTQTPRYLIKTRGQQVTLSCSPISGHRSVSWYQQTPGQGLQFLFEYFSETQRNKGNFPGRFSGRQFSNSRSEMNVSTLELGDSALYLCASRTRTNTEAFFGQGTRLTVV.

The chain employs TRBV29-1 and TRBJ2-7; unclear D gene. The CDR3 totals 11 residues. V was shortened by 4 bases and J by 3 bases, with 7 bases between the two germline ends. The V gene's germline CDR1 is SQVTM and CDR2 ANQGSEA. The CDR3 DNA reads TGCAGCGTTGGCCATTTCTACGAGCAGTACTTC. As protein: CSVGHFYEQYF.

J is TRBJ2-7 and V is TRBV6-2 or TRBV6-3; 9 bases are a match to TRBD1. Germline CDR1 is MNHEY and CDR2 is SVGEGT. The CDR3 contains 15 residues. Trimming took 5 bases from V and 5 from J; bases not matched to a gene: 10. The CDR3 loop reads CASSPTGGPRDEQYF. The CDR3 DNA reads as TGTGCCAGCAGTCCTACAGGGGGCCCACGGGACGAGCAGTACTTC.

The J gene is TRBJ2-2, the V gene TRBV27; D might be TRBD1 (6 bases). The V gene's germline CDR1 is MNHEY and CDR2 SMNVEV (reference sequence). The CDR3 contains 14 residues. V shed 10 bases and J shed 7 bases, with 19 bases lying between them. The CDR3 spells CATTRGGRVGELFF. The DNA of the CDR3 is TGTGCCACCACACGTGGGGGCCGAGTCGGGGAGCTGTTTTTT.

This chain uses TRBV20-1 with TRBJ1-5, with D uncertain. Germline CDR1 is DFQATT and CDR2 is SNEGSKA (reference sequence). V lost 0 bases to trimming and J lost 2 bases, with 8 bases between them. The CDR3 consists of 14 residues. The CDR3 bases are TGCAGTGCTAGAGAGGCACAACGCAATCAGCCCCAGCATTTT. It is translated as CSAREAQRNQPQHF.

The chain carries TRBV5-1 and TRBJ1-1; D is undetermined. Between the trimmed V and J ends, which lost 1 base and 5 bases, there was a span of 9 bases. Per germline, CDR1 SGHRS and CDR2 YFSETQ. The length of the CDR3 is 13 residues. The CDR3 DNA sequence: TGCGCCAGCAGCTTGATAAGAGAGACTGAAGCTTTCTTT. This sequence encodes CASSLIRETEAFF.